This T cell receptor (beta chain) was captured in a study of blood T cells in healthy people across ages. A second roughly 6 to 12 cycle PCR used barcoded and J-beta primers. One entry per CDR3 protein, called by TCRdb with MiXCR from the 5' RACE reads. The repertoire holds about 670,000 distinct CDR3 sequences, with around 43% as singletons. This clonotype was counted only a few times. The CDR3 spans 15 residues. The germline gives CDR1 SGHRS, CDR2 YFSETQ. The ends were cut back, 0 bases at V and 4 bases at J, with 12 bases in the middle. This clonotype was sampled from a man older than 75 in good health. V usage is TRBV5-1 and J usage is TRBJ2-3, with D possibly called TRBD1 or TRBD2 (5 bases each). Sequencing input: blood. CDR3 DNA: TGCGCCAGCAGCTTGGCAATGAAGGGACCAGATACGCAGTATTTT. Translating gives CASSLAMKGPDTQYF.